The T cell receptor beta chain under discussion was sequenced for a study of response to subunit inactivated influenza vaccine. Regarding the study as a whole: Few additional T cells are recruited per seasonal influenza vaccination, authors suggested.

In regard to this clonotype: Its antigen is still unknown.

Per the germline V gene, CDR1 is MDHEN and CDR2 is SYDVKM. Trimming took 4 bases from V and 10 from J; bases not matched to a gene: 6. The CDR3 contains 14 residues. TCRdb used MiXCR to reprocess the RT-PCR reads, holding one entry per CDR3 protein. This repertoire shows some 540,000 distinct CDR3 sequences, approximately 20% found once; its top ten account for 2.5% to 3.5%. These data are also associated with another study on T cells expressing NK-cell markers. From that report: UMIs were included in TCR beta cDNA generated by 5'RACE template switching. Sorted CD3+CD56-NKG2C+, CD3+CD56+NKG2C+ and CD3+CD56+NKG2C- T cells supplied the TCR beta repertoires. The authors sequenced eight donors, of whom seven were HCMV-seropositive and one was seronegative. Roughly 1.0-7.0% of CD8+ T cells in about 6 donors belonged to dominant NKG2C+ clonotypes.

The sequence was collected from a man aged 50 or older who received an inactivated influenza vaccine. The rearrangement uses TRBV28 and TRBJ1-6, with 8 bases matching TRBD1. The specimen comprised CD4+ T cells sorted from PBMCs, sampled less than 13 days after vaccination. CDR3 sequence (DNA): TGTGCCAGCAGTTCCGGACAGGGAAGATCACCCCTCCACTTT. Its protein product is CASSSGQGRSPLHF.